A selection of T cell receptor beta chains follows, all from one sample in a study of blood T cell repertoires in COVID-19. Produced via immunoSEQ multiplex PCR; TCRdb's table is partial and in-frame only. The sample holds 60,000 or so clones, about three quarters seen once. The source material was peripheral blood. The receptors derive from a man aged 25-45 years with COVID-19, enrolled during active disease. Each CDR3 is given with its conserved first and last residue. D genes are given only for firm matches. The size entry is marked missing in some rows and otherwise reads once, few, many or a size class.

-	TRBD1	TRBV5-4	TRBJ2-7	TGTGCCAGCAGCTTGGCGGGGGACAGGGAGGACGAGCAGTACTTC	CASSLAGDREDEQYF
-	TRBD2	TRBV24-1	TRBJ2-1	TGTGCCACCAGTGGGGGTAGCGGGAGGGTTCTCTATGAGCAGTTCTTC	CATSGGSGRVLYEQFF
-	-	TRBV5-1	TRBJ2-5	TGCGCCAGCAGCTTCGAGGCACAAGAGACCCAGTACTTC	CASSFEAQETQYF
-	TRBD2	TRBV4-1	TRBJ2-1	TGCGCCAGCAGCTTACTAGCGGGAGAGGTGGATGAGCAGTTCTTC	CASSLLAGEVDEQFF
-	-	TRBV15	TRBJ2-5	TGTGCCACCAGCAGAGCTGATACAGGGTGGGCAGAGACCCAGTACTTC	CATSRADTGWAETQYF
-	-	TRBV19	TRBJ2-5	TGTGCCAGTAGGCTGGGGGGACAAGAGACCCAGTACTTC	CASRLGGQETQYF
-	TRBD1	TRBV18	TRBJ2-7	TGTGCCAGCGCTCAGGGGGACGAGCAGTACTTC	CASAQGDEQYF
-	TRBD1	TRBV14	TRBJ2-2	TGTGCCAGCAGCCACATTTGGGACAGAAACACCGGGGAGCTGTTTTTT	CASSHIWDRNTGELFF
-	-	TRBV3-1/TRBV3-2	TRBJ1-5	TGTGCCAGCTCGGGAGGGACCAATCAGCCCCAGCATTTT	CASSGGTNQPQHF
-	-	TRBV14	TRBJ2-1	TGTGCCAGCAGCCAATCTAGCGCTCCCTCCTACAATGAGCAGTTCTTC	CASSQSSAPSYNEQFF
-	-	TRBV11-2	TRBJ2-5	TGTGCCAGCAGCTTAGCCCATCAAGAGACCCAGTACTTC	CASSLAHQETQYF
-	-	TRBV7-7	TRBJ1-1	TGTGCCAGCAGCTTCCCTTGGAGGTACGGGACTAAGGGAACTGAAGCTTTCTTT	CASSFPWRYGTKGTEAFF
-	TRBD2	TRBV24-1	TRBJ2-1	TGTGCCACCGGGCTAGCGGGAGAGTACAATGAGCAGTTCTTC	CATGLAGEYNEQFF
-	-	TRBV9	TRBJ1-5	TGTGCCAGCAGCCCGGTGGGGGGTTGGAATCAGCCCCAGCATTTT	CASSPVGGWNQPQHF
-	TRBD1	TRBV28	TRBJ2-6	TGTGCCAGCAGTTCTGGTGGATATGCGGGACAGGGAGTCTCAGGGGCCAACGTCCTGACTTTC	CASSSGGYAGQGVSGANVLTF
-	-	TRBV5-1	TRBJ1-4	TGCGCCAGCACGAGGGAGGGTGAAAAACTGTTTTTT	CASTREGEKLFF
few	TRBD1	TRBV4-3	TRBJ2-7	TGCGCCAGCAGCCAAGATCGCCGGGGACAGGGGTCCTACGAGCAGTACTTC	CASSQDRRGQGSYEQYF
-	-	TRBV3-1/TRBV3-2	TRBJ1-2	TGTGCCAGCAGCCAAGGGGAGGGTGATGGTGGCTACACCTTC	CASSQGEGDGGYTF
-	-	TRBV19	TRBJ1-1	TGTGCCAGTAGTATATCCCCTGGGGGGGCGAACACTGAAGCTTTCTTT	CASSISPGGANTEAFF
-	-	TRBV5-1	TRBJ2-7	TGCGCCAGCAGCCTACCGAGCGGCTACGAGCAGTACTTC	CASSLPSGYEQYF
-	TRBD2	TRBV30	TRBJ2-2	TGTGCCTTCAGCGGGGGGGCTAACACCGGGGAGCTGTTTTTT	CAFSGGANTGELFF
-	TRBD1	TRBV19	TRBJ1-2	TGTGCCAGTAGTTCTCCGACAGGGGCCGTCTATGGCTACACCTTC	CASSSPTGAVYGYTF
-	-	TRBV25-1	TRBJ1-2	TGTGCCAGCAGTGAATATAATCTGCACAGTAGCTATGGCTACACCTTC	CASSEYNLHSSYGYTF
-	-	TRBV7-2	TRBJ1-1	TGTGCCAGCAGCTTATCTCCGTCCGGGGACACTGAAGCTTTCTTT	CASSLSPSGDTEAFF
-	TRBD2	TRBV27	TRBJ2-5	TGTGCCAGCTCCGGCGGACTAGCGGGACAGGGCCAAGAGACCCAGTACTTC	CASSGGLAGQGQETQYF
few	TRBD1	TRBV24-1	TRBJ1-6	TGTGCCACCAGTGACAAGGACAGGGAATGGTCACCCTATAATTCACCCCTCCACTTT	CATSDKDREWSPYNSPLHF
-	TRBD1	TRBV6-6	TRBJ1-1	TGTGCCAGCAGACCTACGACAGGGGGCACTGAAGCTTTCTTT	CASRPTTGGTEAFF
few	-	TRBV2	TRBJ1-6	TGTGCCAGCAGGAGCAACAGGGCGGGTAATTCACCCCTCCACTTT	CASRSNRAGNSPLHF
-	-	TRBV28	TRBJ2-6	TGTGCCAGCAGCCGGGAAAGCTCTGGGGCCAACGTCCTGACTTTC	CASSRESSGANVLTF
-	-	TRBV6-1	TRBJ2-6	TGTGCCAGCAGTGAAGGACACTCTGAGGCCAACGTCCTGACTTTC	CASSEGHSEANVLTF
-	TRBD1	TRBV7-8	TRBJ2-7	TGTGCCAGCAGCTTATCTAAGACAGGGGGCACCTACGAGCAGTACTTC	CASSLSKTGGTYEQYF
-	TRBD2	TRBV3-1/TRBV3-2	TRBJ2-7	TGTGCCAGCAGCCAAAGTAAACTAGCGGGAGGGGTCTCCTACGAGCAGTACTTC	CASSQSKLAGGVSYEQYF
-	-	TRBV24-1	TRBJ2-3	TGTGCCACCAGTTCTGTGGGAGTTGACACAGATACGCAGTATTTT	CATSSVGVDTDTQYF
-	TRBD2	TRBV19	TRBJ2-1	TGTGCCAGTACCCCTAACGCGGGGGGATCCAATGAGCAGTTCTTC	CASTPNAGGSNEQFF
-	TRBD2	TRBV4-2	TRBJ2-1	TGTGCCAGCAGCCAAGAACCGGGAGGGCCGGTTACGTATCAGTTCTTC	CASSQEPGGPVTYQFF
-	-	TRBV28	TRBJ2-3	TGTGCCAGCACCAAAGGAGGCACAGATACGCAGTATTTT	CASTKGGTDTQYF
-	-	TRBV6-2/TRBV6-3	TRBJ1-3	TGTGCCAGCAGTTACTCGAGGTCGGAGCGAGACACCATATATTTT	CASSYSRSERDTIYF
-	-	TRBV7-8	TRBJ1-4	TGTGCCAGCAGCTTAAGGGGCCTTTCCCTCTCGATCAGGGTAAATGAAAAACTGTTTTTT	CASSLRGLSLSIRVNEKLFF
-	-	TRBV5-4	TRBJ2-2	TGTGCCAGCAGCTCTATTTCGCGAGCAAACACCGGGGAGCTGTTTTTT	CASSSISRANTGELFF
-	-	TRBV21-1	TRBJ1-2	TGTGCCAGCAGCAAAGGAGGAGTGACAGGAGATACCAACTATGGCTACACCTTC	CASSKGGVTGDTNYGYTF
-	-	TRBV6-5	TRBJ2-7	TGTGCCAGCAGTCTTGACAGGAGGTCCTACGAGCAGTACTTC	CASSLDRRSYEQYF
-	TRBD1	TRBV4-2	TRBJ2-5	TGTGCCAGCAGCCAAGTCCGGGACAGGCAAGAGACCCAGTACTTC	CASSQVRDRQETQYF
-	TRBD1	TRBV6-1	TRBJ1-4	TGTGCCAGCAGTGAAGGGGACAGGCTGAGTGAAAAACTGTTTTTT	CASSEGDRLSEKLFF
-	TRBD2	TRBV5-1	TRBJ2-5	TGCGCCAGCAGCTTTGAGGCGGGGGGGCCGAAAAGGGAGACCCAGTACTTC	CASSFEAGGPKRETQYF
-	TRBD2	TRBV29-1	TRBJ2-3	TGCAGCGTTCGCTCCCTAGCGGGGGGCCGCACAGATACGCAGTATTTT	CSVRSLAGGRTDTQYF